This TCR beta chain is drawn from a study of shared clonotypes between healthy human individuals. J was trimmed by 6 bases and V by 6 bases; bases with no gene match: 12. This CDR3 region has 16 residues. CDR1 is SGHAT and CDR2 is FQNNGV in the germline V gene. Study conclusions and caveats: It was anticipated that sequencing depth would influence how many clonotypes donors shared. Compared with memory subsets, naive subsets generally had larger estimated richness.

Method: immunoSEQ multiplex PCR; TCRdb's copy keeps in-frame clones and lacks some. The table includes roughly 2,000,000 clones, over 85% detected once. Naive CD8 cells, CD45RO-negative and positively selected for CCR7, excluded terminally differentiated effector memory CD45RA+ cells. Worth noting for this clone: Its antigen is unidentified.

Sequencing used naive CD8+ T cells sorted from blood. This chain connects TRBV11-2 to TRBJ1-5, with 9 nucleotides matching TRBD1. This TCR was sampled from a man younger than 35 in good health. The CDR3 DNA is TGTGCCAGCAGTCTCCATGGGGGGACAGGGATTCAGCCCCAGCATTTT. It yields the protein CASSLHGGTGIQPQHF.